This T cell receptor (beta chain) is drawn from a study of T and B cells in COVID-19 patients. In the case of this clonotype: Its matching antigen is unknown. A read error may produce the germline difference seen at one junction end.

Study conclusions and caveats: Sorted SARS-CoV-2-responsive or tetramer+ T cells and CD4+, regulatory and CD8+ subsets were not yet sequenced.

Germline CDR1 LGHNA, CDR2 YSLEER. CDR3 size: 15 residues. From blood, roughly 240-550 ng of genomic DNA served as TRB template. BIOMED2 TRB-A/B primer pools were used in multiplex TRB PCR. TCRdb reanalysed the multiplex PCR reads using MiXCR and keeps one entry per CDR3 protein. The table includes 15,000 to 20,000 distinct CDR3 sequences, 35% to 45% detected once. The TCR originated in a human donor with active COVID-19. The sequenced sample consisted of blood. The V call is TRBV4-3, the J call TRBJ2-3; D perhaps matches TRBD1 (6 bases). The CDR3, as DNA: TGTGCCAGCAGCCTCCCAGGGGCCCTCACAGATACGCAGTATTTT. It specifies CASSLPGALTDTQYF.